Shown below are 24 T cell receptor beta chains from a single sample sequenced in a study of technical replicates of blood from several donors. Using immunoSEQ multiplex PCR, the repertoire was profiled, and TCRdb retains in-frame clones only, with some absent. This table holds tens of thousands of clones, about nine tenths found once. Source material: T cells isolated from PBMCs. The receptors come from a human donor in good health. Some clones in this sample may be carry-over from other donors' samples.

The V and J genes are TRBV6-1 and TRBJ2-7; the match to TRBD1 covers 8 bases. CDR1 and CDR2 (germline): MNHNS, SASEGT. Trimming at V came to 1 base and at J to 5 bases, leaving 10 bases not matched to a gene. This CDR3 is 16 amino acids long. The CDR3 nucleotides are TGTGCCAGCAGTGAAGACAGGGGGATCGAGATACACGAGCAGTACTTC. Protein: CASSEDRGIEIHEQYF.

J is TRBJ2-2 and V is TRBV2; D call uncertain. Germline values: CDR1 SNHLY, CDR2 FYNNEI. This CDR3 region has 11 residues. Trimming cost V 10 bases and J 0 bases, with 3 bases left between them. This CDR3 is CATTNTGELFF. The CDR3, as DNA: TGTGCCACCACGAACACCGGGGAGCTGTTTTTT.

The sample holds one count of this clone. The chain carries TRBV6-5 and TRBJ1-3; unclear D gene. The germline V and J ends were trimmed by 5 bases and 0 bases, with 5 bases remaining between them. The CDR3 contains 13 residues. CDR1 is MNHEY, CDR2 SVGAGI, per germline. CDR3 coding DNA: TGTGCCAGCAGTGTTTACTCTGGAAACACCATATATTTT. It translates to CASSVYSGNTIYF.

The rearrangement joins TRBV5-8 to TRBJ2-3; 8 bases are a match to TRBD1. Germline V CDR1 and CDR2: SGHTS, YDEGEE. This CDR3 contains 14 residues. Germline trimming cut 9 bases from V and 5 bases from J; bases unmatched to any gene: 11. DNA for the CDR3: TGTGCCATCGCCTCTGACAGGGGTATAGATACGCAGTATTTT. This translates into CAIASDRGIDTQYF.

The chain has TRBV18 and TRBJ2-5; 9 positions match TRBD2. The CDR3 consists of 15 residues. J was trimmed by 6 bases and V by 5 bases; bases with no gene match: 10. Germline CDR1 KGHSH, CDR2 LQKENI. The CDR3 spells CASSNPGLAFQTQYF. The CDR3 DNA is TGTGCCAGCTCAAATCCGGGACTAGCATTCCAGACCCAGTACTTC. The full variable domain, completed using reference TRBV18 and TRBJ2-5, is NAGVMQNPRHLVRRRGQEARLRCSPMKGHSHVYWYRQLPEEGLKFMVYLQKENIIDESGMPKERFSAEFPKEGPSILRIQQVVRGDSAAYFCASSNPGLAFQTQYFGPGTRLLVL.

Only one count was recorded for this clone. The chain is built from TRBV27 and TRBJ2-7, with D possibly TRBD2 on 6 matching bases. Trimming stripped 3 bases from V and 2 bases from J, with 11 bases between. The germline V gene encodes CDR1 MNHEY and CDR2 SMNVEV (reference sequence). The CDR3 has 14 amino acids. The CDR3 sequence is CASSFGTGTYEQYF. The CDR3 region has the DNA TGTGCCAGCAGTTTCGGGACTGGGACCTACGAGCAGTACTTC.

The chain links TRBV19 to TRBJ2-2, with TRBD2 matching 10 bases. V was clipped by 4 bases and J by 7 bases; unmatched bases: 9. Germline loops: CDR1 LNHDA, CDR2 SQIVND (reference sequence). The CDR3 runs to 16 residues. CDR3 DNA sequence: TGTGCCAGTAGTACGTCTAGCGGGAGAGGGGGCGGGGAGCTGTTTTTT. Protein sequence: CASSTSSGRGGGELFF.

The V gene is TRBV20-1, the J gene TRBJ1-1; perhaps TRBD1 as D (5 bases). The CDR3 contains 11 residues. Germline loops: CDR1 DFQATT, CDR2 SNEGSKA (reference sequence). The CDR3: CTYRRNTEAFF. As DNA, the CDR3 is TGCACATACAGGAGGAACACTGAAGCTTTCTTT.

V is TRBV25-1 and J is TRBJ2-3, with TRBD2 matching over 10 bases. Trimming cost V 4 bases and J 2 bases; bases outside gene matches: 3. The CDR3 length is 15 residues. CDR1 and CDR2 from the germline V gene are MGHDK and SYGVNS. CDR3 in amino acids: CASSAGLADTDTQYF. The CDR3 region has the DNA TGTGCCAGCAGTGCAGGACTAGCGGACACAGATACGCAGTATTTT.

The V gene is TRBV4-3, the J gene TRBJ2-5; a weak D match, TRBD2 (6 bases). Trimming stripped 1 base from V and 5 bases from J, with 14 bases between. This CDR3 is built from 15 residues. Looked up from germline, CDR1 is LGHNA and CDR2 is YSLEER. In DNA form, the CDR3 reads TGCGCCAGCAGCCAAGTCCAGAACCGGGAGGAGACCCAGTACTTC. This encodes CASSQVQNREETQYF.

The gene calls are TRBV30 and TRBJ2-7; 12 bases align to TRBD2. V shed 4 bases, J shed 7 bases, and the junction held 8 bases outside the gene matches. The CDR3 extends over 14 amino acids. CDR1 is GTSNPN and CDR2 is SVGIG in the germline V gene (reference sequence). This CDR3 is CAWMASGRAREQYF. The DNA for the CDR3 is TGTGCCTGGATGGCTAGCGGGAGGGCTAGGGAGCAGTACTTC.

The V gene is TRBV7-9, the J gene TRBJ1-1; D not certain. The CDR3 has 14 amino acids. Per germline, CDR1 SEHNR and CDR2 FQNEAQ (reference sequence). The V and J ends lost 1 base and 1 base respectively, with 7 bases between them. CDR3 DNA: TGTGCCAGCAGCTTAGGGACTGGGAACACTGAAGCTTTCTTT. Its protein is CASSLGTGNTEAFF.

The DNA for the CDR3 is TGTGCCAGCAGCGGCCAGGGTGGTACTGAAGCTTTCTTT. It translates to CASSGQGGTEAFF. The chain couples TRBV11-3 to TRBJ1-1; weak D call: TRBD1 (5 bases). V lost 5 bases and J lost 5, with 12 bases in between. Germline-derived CDR1 and CDR2 are SGHNT and YENEEA. The CDR3 consists of 13 residues.

The V and J genes are TRBV6-5 and TRBJ2-1; 9 positions agree with TRBD2. This CDR3 region has 15 residues. With V trimmed by 0 bases and J by 6 bases, 3 bases remained unmatched. Per germline, CDR1 MNHEY and CDR2 SVGAGI. The CDR3 is CASSYSVSGSNEQFF. The CDR3 DNA sequence: TGTGCCAGCAGTTACTCCGTTAGCGGGAGCAATGAGCAGTTCTTC.

V usage is TRBV28 and J usage is TRBJ2-1, with a weak D call TRBD2 (6 bases). The V gene lost 5 bases and the J gene lost 0 bases, with 14 bases spanning the gap. Germline lookup yields CDR1 MDHEN and CDR2 SYDVKM. CDR3 size: 16 residues. This chain's CDR3 is CASSPSVISSYNEQFF. CDR3 bases: TGTGCCAGCAGTCCTAGCGTTATTAGCTCCTACAATGAGCAGTTCTTC.

The chain couples TRBV7-8 to TRBJ2-7; 8 bases map to TRBD2. The germline V gene has CDR1 SGHVS and CDR2 FQNEAQ. Germline trimming cut 0 bases from V and 5 bases from J; bases unmatched to any gene: 6. This CDR3 has 15 amino acids. The DNA for the CDR3 is TGTGCCAGCAGCTTAGCTCAGCGGGAGATGGACGAGCAGTACTTC. This sequence encodes CASSLAQREMDEQYF.

The rearrangement links TRBV15 to TRBJ1-4, with 8 bases that match TRBD1. The V segment lost 7 bases and the J segment 8 bases; nucleotides outside the gene matches: 9. In germline, CDR1 is LNHNV, CDR2 YYDKDF (reference sequence). CDR3 size: 14 residues. CDR3 bases: TGTGCCACCACCGCGGGACAGGCGAGGGAAAAACTGTTTTTT. Its translation is CATTAGQAREKLFF.

The chain recombines TRBV7-7 with TRBJ2-5; 8 nucleotides agree with TRBD1. CDR3 length: 13 residues. The V gene's germline CDR1 is SSHAT and CDR2 FNYEAQ (reference sequence). CDR3 loop: CASGQGARETQYF. CDR3 DNA sequence: TGTGCTAGCGGCCAGGGGGCTCGAGAGACCCAGTACTTC.

The rearrangement joins TRBV6-5 to TRBJ2-7; D ambiguous. The germline V gene encodes CDR1 MNHEY and CDR2 SVGAGI. CDR3 length equals 13 residues. The V end lost 2 bases, the J end lost 2 bases, and 7 bases lay between the germline ends. The CDR3 DNA reads TGTGCCAGCAGTTACGGCAGAACCTACGAGCAGTACTTC. Its protein is CASSYGRTYEQYF.

J is TRBJ2-1 and V is TRBV2; 14 bases match TRBD2. CDR3 size: 17 residues. Losses at the gene ends were 7 bases for V and 1 base for J; bases not matched to a gene: 6. Germline V gene sequence: CDR1 SNHLY, CDR2 FYNNEI. CDR3 coding DNA: TGTGCCAGCACCATGGGACTAGCGGGAGATTCCTACAATGAGCAGTTCTTC. Protein: CASTMGLAGDSYNEQFF.

In the case of this clone: The junction departs from the called germline gene at one end, perhaps through a read error. This chain joins TRBV19 and TRBJ1-1, with a possible D match to TRBD1 (5 bases). The CDR3 runs to 12 residues. CDR1 is LNHDA and CDR2 is SQIVND in the germline V gene (reference sequence). The DNA of the CDR3 is TGCGCCAGTATAGGCAGGGAAGTCGAAGCTTTCTTT. This sequence encodes CASIGREVEAFF.

The chain links TRBV2 to TRBJ2-1; 8 bases map to TRBD2. Germline values: CDR1 SNHLY, CDR2 FYNNEI. The trim removed 4 bases at V and 3 bases at J, leaving 11 bases unmatched. The length of the CDR3 is 17 residues. CDR3 DNA sequence: TGTGCCAGCAGTGTCGGGGTAGCGGGACCTTACTACAATGAGCAGTTCTTC. Translated, it gives CASSVGVAGPYYNEQFF. Filled out from reference TRBV2 and TRBJ2-1, the complete variable domain reads EPEVTQTPSHQVTQMGQEVILRCVPISNHLYFYWYRQILGQKVEFLVSFYNNEISEKSEIFDDQFSVERPDGSNFTLKIRSTKLEDSAMYFCASSVGVAGPYYNEQFFGPGTRLTVL.

J is TRBJ2-7 and V is TRBV2; TRBD1 aligns across 7 bases. Germline assignment: CDR1 SNHLY and CDR2 FYNNEI. V dropped 8 bases and J dropped 6; count of bases not matched to a gene: 13. The CDR3 spans 14 residues. CDR3 nucleotides: TGTGCCAGCTACCCCGGGACAGTGTCCCTCGAGCAGTACTTC. It codes for CASYPGTVSLEQYF. Supplemented by reference TRBV2 and TRBJ2-7, the full variable domain reads EPEVTQTPSHQVTQMGQEVILRCVPISNHLYFYWYRQILGQKVEFLVSFYNNEISEKSEIFDDQFSVERPDGSNFTLKIRSTKLEDSAMYFCASYPGTVSLEQYFGPGTRLTVT.

The chain uses TRBV14 and TRBJ2-3, with a weak D call TRBD2 (6 bases). The V end was cut by 8 bases, the J end by 4 bases, with 16 bases between. CDR3 length: 14 residues. CDR1 is SGHDN and CDR2 is FVKESK in the germline V gene. The CDR3 DNA sequence: TGTGCCAGCTCCCTCACGGGAGCCCCAGATACGCAGTATTTT. Amino acids: CASSLTGAPDTQYF.